Listed here is a single T cell receptor (beta chain). Its matching antigen is unknown. The primer mix had 60 Vbeta and 13 Jbeta primers. The repertoire was sequenced with immunoSEQ multiplex PCR; TCRdb's copy has only in-frame clones and lacks some. The sample contains approximately 120,000 clones, about 15% of which appear only once. This entry is derived from a study of cytomegalovirus exposure and HLA in healthy donors. As for the study in general: For the roughly 400 genotyped donors, over 80% fell within the Caucasian-associated ancestry cluster. Findings and limits, study-wide: Most subjects had HLA-A and HLA-B alleles reportedly predicted accurately by TCR beta sequences.

This CDR3 is 14 amino acids long. Germline V gives CDR1 SGHNT, CDR2 YYREEE (reference sequence). With 2 bases clipped from V and 4 bases from J, the junction kept 4 bases outside the gene matches. The TCR was taken from a female donor in good health and CMV-seropositive. The source material was PBMCs. V gene TRBV5-4 combines with J gene TRBJ2-7; 9 bases match TRBD1. CDR3 bases: TGTGCCAGCAGCTTCGGGACAGGGCAGTACGAGCAGTACTTC. The encoded protein is CASSFGTGQYEQYF.